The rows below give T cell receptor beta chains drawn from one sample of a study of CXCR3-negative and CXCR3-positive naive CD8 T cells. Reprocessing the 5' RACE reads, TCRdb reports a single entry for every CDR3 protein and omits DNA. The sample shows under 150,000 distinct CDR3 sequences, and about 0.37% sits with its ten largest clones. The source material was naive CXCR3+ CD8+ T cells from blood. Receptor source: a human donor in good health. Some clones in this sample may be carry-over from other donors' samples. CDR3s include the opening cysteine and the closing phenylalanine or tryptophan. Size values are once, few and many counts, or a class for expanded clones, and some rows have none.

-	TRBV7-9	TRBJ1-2	CASSRNDGADGYTF
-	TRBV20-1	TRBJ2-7	CSARDMSTPRYEQYF
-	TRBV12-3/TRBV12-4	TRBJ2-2	CASSPESGTANTGELFF
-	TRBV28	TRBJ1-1	CASSLPLAGKTEAFF
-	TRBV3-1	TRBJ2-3	CASSQGGNTQYF
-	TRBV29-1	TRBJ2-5	CSVGGGVFGETQYF
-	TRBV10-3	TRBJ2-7	CAITLGSGEQYF
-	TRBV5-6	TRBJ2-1	CASSLGTSNEQFF
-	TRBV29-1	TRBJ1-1	CSVGGEWTEAFF
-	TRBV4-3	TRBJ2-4	CASSHPRRDRETTLAKNIQYF
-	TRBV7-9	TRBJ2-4	CASSLGDLIQYF
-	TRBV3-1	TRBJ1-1	CASSRLTDNLRKAFF
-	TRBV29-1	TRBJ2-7	CSVIYRTDTYEQYF
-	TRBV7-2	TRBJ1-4	CASSLAMTGVHEKLFF
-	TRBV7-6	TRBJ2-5	CASSLDTAGGLEETQYF
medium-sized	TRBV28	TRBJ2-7	CASSLGAYEQYF
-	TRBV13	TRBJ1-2	CASSSPGTDWSYGYTF